Below are 26 T cell receptor beta chains sequenced from a single sample in a study of blood T cell repertoires in COVID-19. The repertoire was sequenced with immunoSEQ multiplex PCR; TCRdb's copy has only in-frame clones and lacks some. Of tens of thousands of clones listed, approximately 85% are singletons. Sequenced material: peripheral blood. The receptor source for this set is a human donor in a cohort sampled during active COVID-19.

This clone appeared a single time. J is TRBJ1-3 and V is TRBV11-2; D remains unclear. Trimming removed 3 bases at V and 4 bases at J, with 16 bases between. Germline V gene data show CDR1 as SGHAT and CDR2 as FQNNGV. This CDR3 is 16 amino acids long. The CDR3 DNA reads as TGTGCCAGCAGCTTCCCGGAAGGCATGGGCGGAAACACCATATATTTT. Protein product: CASSFPEGMGGNTIYF.

The chain has TRBV2 and TRBJ2-5; TRBD2 matches 13 bases. V was clipped by 6 bases and J by 1 base; unmatched bases: 2. CDR1 is SNHLY, CDR2 FYNNEI, per germline. This CDR3 region has 15 residues. CDR3 sequence reads: CASRTSGRAQETQYF. As DNA, the CDR3 is TGTGCCAGCAGAACTAGCGGGAGGGCCCAAGAGACCCAGTACTTC.

The chain uses TRBV10-2 and TRBJ2-5; 8 bases align to TRBD2. Trimming at V came to 4 bases and at J to 4 bases, leaving 8 bases not matched to a gene. CDR1 WSHSY and CDR2 SAAADI come from the germline V gene. This CDR3 spans 15 amino acids. The CDR3: CASSGPGGPAETQYF. DNA for the CDR3: TGCGCCAGCAGTGGACCGGGAGGGCCAGCAGAGACCCAGTACTTC.

The genes are TRBV6-5 and TRBJ2-7; 9 bases agree with TRBD1. Germline trimming cut 6 bases from V and 3 bases from J; bases unmatched to any gene: 6. This CDR3 has 14 amino acids. The germline V gene encodes CDR1 MNHEY and CDR2 SVGAGI. CDR3 in amino acids: CASSRRDRDYEQYF. As DNA, the CDR3 is TGTGCCAGCAGCCGCCGGGACAGGGACTACGAGCAGTACTTC.

The chain recombines TRBV6-6 with TRBJ2-3, with 7 bases matching TRBD1. The CDR3 extends over 15 amino acids. Germline-derived CDR1 and CDR2 are MNHNY and SVGAGI (reference sequence). V trimming: 4 bases; J trimming: 2 bases; junction bases outside the gene matches: 6. The CDR3 bases are TGTGCCAGCAGTTCAGCCGGGACAGACACAGATACGCAGTATTTT. Its translation: CASSSAGTDTDTQYF.

The rearrangement uses TRBV5-1 and TRBJ2-5; D unresolved. The germline V gene has CDR1 SGHRS and CDR2 YFSETQ. The CDR3 has 13 residues. Trimming removed 3 bases from V and 1 base from J, with 7 bases in between. CDR3 residues: CASSSNPQETQYF. CDR3 in DNA: TGCGCCAGCAGCTCTAATCCCCAAGAGACCCAGTACTTC.

This rearrangement joins TRBV4-1 to TRBJ1-1, with D perhaps matching TRBD1 (6 bases). This CDR3 spans 15 amino acids. Germline CDR1 MGHRA, CDR2 YSYEKL. With 3 bases removed from V and 3 bases from J, the gap between germline ends came to 14 bases. The CDR3 DNA follows: TGCGCCAGCAGCCACGCTAACAGGGATGACACTGAAGCTTTCTTT. Protein sequence: CASSHANRDDTEAFF.

V usage is TRBV20-1 and J usage is TRBJ2-5; no clear D. The CDR3 is 12 amino acids. CDR1 DFQATT and CDR2 SNEGSKA come from the germline V gene (reference sequence). Trimming removed 3 bases from V and 0 bases from J, with 5 bases in between. CDR3 residues: CSASPYQETQYF. As DNA, the CDR3 is TGCAGTGCTAGTCCGTACCAAGAGACCCAGTACTTC.

The genes are TRBV5-1 and TRBJ2-3, with D maybe TRBD1 (6 bases). Germline assignment: CDR1 SGHRS and CDR2 YFSETQ. The ends were cut back, 4 bases at V and 1 base at J, with 16 bases in the middle. The CDR3 spans 16 residues. The CDR3 loop is CASSRSGAVGTDTQYF. Here the CDR3 DNA reads TGCGCCAGCAGCCGATCAGGGGCGGTTGGCACAGATACGCAGTATTTT.

The J gene is TRBJ2-1, the V gene TRBV7-3; a weak D match, TRBD2 (5 bases). CDR3 length: 13 residues. V lost 2 bases and J 7 bases, leaving 9 bases between the germline ends. Germline CDR1 reads SGHTA; CDR2 reads FQGTGA. DNA for the CDR3: TGTGCCAGCAGCTTAGAGACTATTAATGAGCAGTTCTTC. Its protein product is CASSLETINEQFF.

The chain couples TRBV11-2 to TRBJ1-4; D is undetermined. Trimming pared 3 bases from V and 6 bases from J, leaving 8 bases between. The CDR3 length is 13 residues. The germline gives CDR1 SGHAT, CDR2 FQNNGV. The CDR3 bases are TGTGCCAGCAGCTTCCTAGAGGATGAAAAACTGTTTTTT. Encoded protein: CASSFLEDEKLFF.

This clone appeared a few times. The J gene is TRBJ1-6, the V gene TRBV27, with D uncertain. There are 16 residues in the CDR3. V was shortened by 2 bases and J by 5 bases, with 13 bases between the two germline ends. The germline V gene has CDR1 MNHEY and CDR2 SMNVEV (reference sequence). In DNA form, the CDR3 reads TGTGCCAGCAGTTTAAGTTTTTGGCCAAATAATTCACCCCTCCACTTT. Protein product: CASSLSFWPNNSPLHF.

V is TRBV2 and J is TRBJ1-5; D is possibly TRBD1 (5 bases). Germline assignment: CDR1 SNHLY and CDR2 FYNNEI. The CDR3 runs to 15 residues. V lost 2 bases and J lost 3, with 11 bases in between. CDR3 sequence reads: CASSEQGRLNQPQHF. The CDR3, as DNA: TGTGCCAGCAGTGAACAGGGCAGGCTCAATCAGCCCCAGCATTTT. Variable domain in full (rest from reference TRBV2 and TRBJ1-5): EPEVTQTPSHQVTQMGQEVILRCVPISNHLYFYWYRQILGQKVEFLVSFYNNEISEKSEIFDDQFSVERPDGSNFTLKIRSTKLEDSAMYFCASSEQGRLNQPQHFGDGTRLSIL.

This chain links TRBV4-1 with TRBJ2-2, with 7 bases identical to TRBD1. The V gene end was trimmed by 0 bases and the J gene end by 1 base; junction bases not matched to a gene: 5. The CDR3 covers 17 residues. In germline, CDR1 is MGHRA, CDR2 YSYEKL. The CDR3 DNA reads TGCGCCAGCAGCCAAGAAAGGTCAGGGGGGAACACCGGGGAGCTGTTTTTT. Its protein product is CASSQERSGGNTGELFF.

The V and J genes are TRBV7-3 and TRBJ2-1, with 8 positions matching TRBD2. V lost 5 bases to trimming and J lost 8 bases; unmatched junction nucleotides: 8. This CDR3 comprises 14 residues. Germline V CDR1 and CDR2: SGHTA, FQGTGA. The CDR3 coding sequence is TGTGCCAGCAGCCCTTTCGGGGGGGGCGATGAGCAGTTCTTC. It encodes CASSPFGGGDEQFF.

This clone was recorded only once. This CDR3 reads CSVVGGAGEQYF. The CDR3 coding sequence is TGCAGCGTTGTCGGGGGGGCTGGGGAGCAGTACTTC. The gene calls are TRBV29-1 and TRBJ2-7, with TRBD2 matching over 8 bases. From germline, CDR1 is SQVTM and CDR2 ANQGSEA. The CDR3 has 12 residues. The V gene end was trimmed by 4 bases and the J gene end by 7 bases; junction bases not matched to a gene: 6.

This clone occurred once. The rearrangement links TRBV7-9 to TRBJ2-7; 7 nucleotides match TRBD2. This CDR3 has 14 residues. J lost 3 bases, V lost 4 bases, and 6 bases had no gene match. The germline V gene has CDR1 SEHNR and CDR2 FQNEAQ (reference sequence). This CDR3 reads CASSSSAGVYEQYF. The DNA of the CDR3 is TGTGCCAGCAGCTCATCGGCGGGAGTCTACGAGCAGTACTTC.

The chain employs TRBV6-5 and TRBJ2-4, with 7 bases lining up with TRBD1. This CDR3 comprises 13 residues. The germline CDR1 and CDR2 sequences are MNHEY and SVGAGI. The trim removed 6 bases at V and 6 bases at J, leaving 5 bases unmatched. The CDR3 sequence is CASSGTEGNIQYF. CDR3 DNA: TGTGCCAGCAGCGGGACAGAGGGAAACATTCAGTACTTC.

The genes are TRBV5-4 and TRBJ2-5; 9 bases agree with TRBD1. Germline trimming cut 3 bases from V and 0 bases from J; bases unmatched to any gene: 6. This CDR3 contains 16 residues. The germline CDR1 and CDR2 sequences are SGHNT and YYREEE (reference sequence). CDR3 region: CASSWTGVSNQETQYF. The DNA for the CDR3 is TGTGCCAGCAGCTGGACAGGGGTCAGTAACCAAGAGACCCAGTACTTC.

CDR3 sequence (DNA): TGTGCCACCAGTGACTCACTAGCGGGAGAAGAGACCCAGTACTTC. It is translated as CATSDSLAGEETQYF. This chain joins TRBV24-1 and TRBJ2-5; 11 nucleotides align to TRBD2. The V gene end was trimmed by 4 bases and the J gene end by 3 bases; junction bases not matched to a gene: 3. This CDR3 region has 15 residues. Germline lookup yields CDR1 KGHDR and CDR2 SFDVKD.

By sample share, this clone is medium-sized (0.01 to 0.1%). CDR3 residues: CASSFSGAGQPQHF. DNA for the CDR3: TGTGCCAGCAGTTTCTCAGGGGCAGGTCAGCCCCAGCATTTT. The chain is built from TRBV27 and TRBJ1-5; D is perhaps TRBD1 (6 bases). This CDR3 is built from 14 residues. Germline-derived CDR1 and CDR2 are MNHEY and SMNVEV (reference sequence). V was trimmed by 3 bases and J by 6 bases, leaving 12 bases between them.

The chain has TRBV14 and TRBJ2-1, with TRBD2 matching 9 bases. The CDR3 has 15 residues. The V and J ends lost 4 bases and 7 bases, in that order; junction bases with no gene match: 8. Looked up from germline, CDR1 is SGHDN and CDR2 is FVKESK. CDR3 loop: CASSRGLANRNEQFF. CDR3 DNA sequence: TGTGCCAGCAGCCGAGGACTAGCGAACCGGAATGAGCAGTTCTTC.

The J gene is TRBJ2-6, the V gene TRBV18; D might be TRBD1 (7 bases). The CDR3 sequence is 16 residues long. Germline loops: CDR1 KGHSH, CDR2 LQKENI. The germline V and J ends were trimmed by 2 bases and 3 bases, with 11 bases remaining between them. The CDR3, as DNA: TGTGCCAGCTCACCAGGAGGGGGCGGTGGGGCCAACGTCCTGACTTTC. This translates into CASSPGGGGGANVLTF.

This clone was recorded once. The V call is TRBV27, the J call TRBJ2-1; 10 bases are shared with TRBD2. The CDR3 contains 14 residues. V shed 0 bases, J shed 12 bases, and the junction held 5 bases outside the gene matches. Germline CDR1 reads MNHEY; CDR2 reads SMNVEV (reference sequence). This CDR3 reads CASSLSSGRRLQFF. CDR3 sequence (DNA): TGTGCCAGCAGTTTATCTAGCGGGAGGAGGCTGCAGTTCTTC.

The chain's CDR3 is CASSLYSGNTEAFF. Written as DNA, the CDR3 is TGTGCCAGCAGTTTATATAGCGGGAACACTGAAGCTTTCTTT. The chain carries TRBV27 and TRBJ1-1; D not resolved. The germline gives CDR1 MNHEY, CDR2 SMNVEV (reference sequence). Trimming cost V 1 base and J 1 base, with 7 bases left between them. The CDR3 loop spans 14 amino acids.

This chain links TRBV27 with TRBJ2-7; no reliable D call. This CDR3 has 13 amino acids. V shed 5 bases and J shed 2 bases, with 10 bases lying between them. Germline values: CDR1 MNHEY, CDR2 SMNVEV (reference sequence). The CDR3 region is CASSPQFAYEQYF. CDR3 nucleotides: TGTGCCAGCAGTCCGCAGTTTGCCTACGAGCAGTACTTC.